This entry describes one TCR beta chain. Its antigen remains unidentified. Base qualities are not recorded, but no much larger clone differs from it by a single base. These data come from a study of blood T cell repertoires in COVID-19 (dated by TCRdb to 2020 to 2021). About the study as a whole: Collaborator samples came from the United States, Italy and Spain and covered acute and convalescent phases of COVID-19. The prospective study material was composed of cDNA or gDNA derived from T cells, B-cell-depleted T cells, or PBMCs. Deeply sampled blood TCRbeta repertoires from subjects exposed to, actively infected with, or recovered from COVID-19 were included in the dataset. The repertoires were released in a freely available public database meant as a resource for research on the immune response to SARS-CoV-2. Samples came from the ongoing ImmuneRACE study (first 160 participants) plus 1,254 subjects from 6 global collaborators. A de-identified subject ID, COVID-19 status, age in years and sex were almost always included in the sample metadata. Where available, HLA class I and class II types were taken from metadata supplied by the sample provider and were not determined by assay-based typing.

Via the germline V gene, CDR1 is LGHNA and CDR2 YNFKEQ. Trimming accounts for 4 bases at V and 8 bases at J, while the number of junction bases matched to no gene is 1. The CDR3 covers 14 residues, taking in both the cysteine and the phenylalanine. Only CDR3 DNA remains: 42 bases, in frame from the first base. TCRbeta CDR3 regions were amplified from genomic DNA using the immunoSEQ Assay, a bias-controlled multiplex PCR. As for how the authors treated the data: Within the assay, amplification of reference gene primers was used to estimate how many nucleated cells each sample contained. To quantify the absolute abundance of each unique TCRbeta CDR3 rearrangement, sequence reads were collapsed and filtered. For each sample, productive Simpson clonality was calculated by taking the square root of Simpson's diversity index across productive rearrangements. TCRdb limited this immuneACCESS table to in-frame rearrangements with V and J called. A share of clones is missing; checked studies link under half to unresolved V genes, and the rest is unexplained. Clone size and V and J calls were adopted from that table, with D and trimming inferred from the DNA. This sample lists tens of thousands of clones; 65% to 85% were detected once. The top ten hold 5.3% of the sample.

Summary of the overall study and its limitations: The quantity of clinical and demographic metadata differed by source and by participant and was supplied without curation.

The collaborating institutions used their own protocols to collect whole blood in K2EDTA tubes. Collaborator samples were shipped for TCRbeta analysis as frozen whole blood, isolated PBMCs, or DNA extracted from either sample type. The sequence links TRBV4-2 to TRBJ2-1; 14 middle bases align to TRBD2. The receptor was isolated from a man aged 45 to 65 with active COVID-19. The source material was peripheral blood. The CDR3 region: CASSPGLAGDEQFF. The nucleotides read TGTGCCAGCAGCCCGGGACTAGCGGGAGATGAGCAGTTCTTC.